These 30 T cell receptor beta chains originate from one sample sequenced in a study of shared clonotypes between healthy human individuals. The table came from immunoSEQ multiplex PCR; TCRdb's copy has only in-frame clones and leaves some out. In the table there are roughly 2,000,000 clones, just under 95% of which are singletons. Naive CD8 cells lacked CD45RO and underwent positive selection for CCR7, leaving out terminally differentiated effector memory CD45RA+ cells. The sequenced material came from naive CD8+ T cells sorted from blood. All receptors derive from a man between 18 and 29 years old in good health.

The rearrangement joins TRBV6-5 to TRBJ1-1; TRBD1 is a possible D gene (5 bases). This CDR3 comprises 14 residues. V dropped 4 bases and J dropped 2 bases, with 11 bases sitting between them. CDR1 MNHEY and CDR2 SVGAGI come from the germline V gene. The CDR3: CASSSLRGNTEAFF. CDR3 sequence (DNA): TGTGCCAGCAGTTCACTAAGGGGTAACACTGAAGCTTTCTTT.

The rearrangement links TRBV7-9 to TRBJ1-1; the D gene is possibly TRBD1 (5 bases). Looked up from germline, CDR1 is SEHNR and CDR2 is FQNEAQ (reference sequence). The V end was cut by 2 bases, the J end by 3 bases, with 13 bases between. This CDR3 is 15 amino acids long. The CDR3 region is CASSLFQGPDTEAFF. CDR3 sequence (DNA): TGTGCCAGCAGCTTATTCCAGGGCCCGGACACTGAAGCTTTCTTT. Full variable domain (missing parts from reference TRBV7-9 and TRBJ1-1): DTGVSQNPRHKITKRGQNVTFRCDPISEHNRLYWYRQTLGQGPEFLTYFQNEAQLEKSRLLSDRFSAERPKGSFSTLEIQRTEQGDSAMYLCASSLFQGPDTEAFFGQGTRLTVV.

Concerning this clone itself: Other DNA sequences in the sample encode the same CDR3. The chain uses TRBV12-5 and TRBJ2-7; D is ambiguous. Trimming took 3 bases from V and 1 from J, leaving 10 bases between them. Germline V gene data show CDR1 as LGHNT and CDR2 as FRNRAP. This CDR3 has 14 amino acids. The CDR3 reads CASGLGASSYEQYF. In DNA form, the CDR3 reads TGTGCTAGTGGTTTAGGAGCGTCGTCCTACGAGCAGTACTTC.

This clone was counted a few times. The chain recombines TRBV6-4 with TRBJ1-2; TRBD1 matches at 9 bases. This CDR3 comprises 14 residues. The junction had 7 bases not matched to a gene; V was cut back by 3 bases and J by 8 bases. Germline V gene sequence: CDR1 MRHNA, CDR2 SNTAGT. The DNA of the CDR3 is TGTGCCAGCAGTGAAGGCACAGGGGGCGACGGCTACACCTTC. It specifies CASSEGTGGDGYTF.

This rearrangement joins TRBV27 to TRBJ2-3; D may be TRBD1 (5 bases). The CDR3 is 14 residues long. The V and J ends lost 8 bases and 2 bases respectively, with 14 bases between them. Germline CDR1 is MNHEY and CDR2 is SMNVEV (reference sequence). The CDR3 DNA reads as TGTGCCAGCGTACGATTGGGGCACACAGATACGCAGTATTTT. Its translation is CASVRLGHTDTQYF.

This CDR3 is CASSVTSGSDPGELFF. CDR3 bases: TGTGCCAGCAGCGTCACGAGCGGGAGTGATCCCGGGGAGCTGTTTTTT. The rearrangement joins TRBV9 to TRBJ2-2, with 8 positions matching TRBD2. This CDR3 comprises 16 residues. Germline CDR1 and CDR2: SGDLS and YYNGEE. V was pared by 2 bases and J by 6 bases, with 9 bases of the junction left unmatched. Based on the CDR3 plus reference TRBV9 and TRBJ2-2, the full variable domain is DSGVTQTPKHLITATGQRVTLRCSPRSGDLSVYWYQQSLDQGLQFLIQYYNGEERAKGNILERFSAQQFPDLHSELNLSSLELGDSALYFCASSVTSGSDPGELFFGEGSRLTVL.

V is TRBV6-5 and J is TRBJ2-2, with TRBD1 matching over 8 bases. The CDR3 contains 15 residues. CDR1 is MNHEY, CDR2 SVGAGI, per germline. Trimming removed 2 bases from V and 7 bases from J; junction bases left unmatched: 6. CDR3: CASSYAGQGSGELFF. The DNA for the CDR3 is TGTGCCAGCAGTTACGCCGGACAGGGTAGCGGGGAGCTGTTTTTT.

The chain combines TRBV6-5 with TRBJ1-1, with TRBD1 identical over 9 bases. The CDR3 is 14 amino acids. Trimming cost V 6 bases and J 3 bases; bases outside gene matches: 5. From germline, CDR1 is MNHEY and CDR2 SVGAGI. CDR3 bases: TGTGCCAGCAGCCAGGACAGGGGACACACTGAAGCTTTCTTT. Amino acids: CASSQDRGHTEAFF.

V gene TRBV7-8 combines with J gene TRBJ2-5, with TRBD2 identical over 13 bases. Trimming at V came to 0 bases and at J to 4 bases, leaving 8 bases not matched to a gene. This CDR3 comprises 18 residues. The germline gives CDR1 SGHVS, CDR2 FQNEAQ. The CDR3 sequence: CASSLAMGLAGPPETQYF. DNA of the CDR3: TGTGCCAGCAGCTTAGCAATGGGACTAGCGGGGCCCCCAGAGACCCAGTACTTC.

The genes are TRBV7-9 and TRBJ2-5; D is ambiguous. This CDR3 comprises 13 residues. Trimming took 0 bases from V and 5 from J, leaving 7 bases between them. CDR1 is SEHNR and CDR2 is FQNEAQ in the germline V gene (reference sequence). DNA for the CDR3: TGTGCCAGCAGCTTAGCATCAGATGAGACCCAGTACTTC. Its protein product is CASSLASDETQYF. The full variable domain, with the rest looked up from reference TRBV7-9 and TRBJ2-5, is DTGVSQNPRHKITKRGQNVTFRCDPISEHNRLYWYRQTLGQGPEFLTYFQNEAQLEKSRLLSDRFSAERPKGSFSTLEIQRTEQGDSAMYLCASSLASDETQYFGPGTRLLVL.

The CDR3 sequence is CASSLVVGDAGYTF. DNA of the CDR3: TGTGCCAGCAGCTTAGTTGTGGGGGATGCGGGCTACACCTTC. This sequence joins TRBV7-9 and TRBJ1-2; perhaps TRBD1 as D (5 bases). Trimming stripped 1 base from V and 8 bases from J, with 14 bases between. CDR3 length equals 14 residues. Germline V gives CDR1 SEHNR, CDR2 FQNEAQ (reference sequence).

V and J are TRBV28 and TRBJ2-5; no firm D call. Trimming removed 5 bases at V and 2 bases at J, with 9 bases between. Germline assignment: CDR1 MDHEN and CDR2 SYDVKM. CDR3 length: 13 residues. This chain's CDR3 is CASSARLQETQYF. In DNA, the CDR3 is TGTGCCAGCAGTGCTCGACTGCAAGAGACCCAGTACTTC. The complete variable domain, with remaining parts taken from reference TRBV28 and TRBJ2-5, reads DVKVTQSSRYLVKRTGEKVFLECVQDMDHENMFWYRQDPGLGLRLIYFSYDVKMKEKGDIPEGYSVSREKKERFSLILESASTNQTSMYLCASSARLQETQYFGPGTRLLVL.

The V gene is TRBV7-9, the J gene TRBJ1-1; a possible D gene is TRBD1 (5 bases). CDR1 SEHNR and CDR2 FQNEAQ come from the germline V gene (reference sequence). The CDR3 runs to 17 residues. Trimming stripped 5 bases from V and 4 bases from J, with 23 bases between. The CDR3 sequence: CASSPSGTVVVGTEAFF. The CDR3 DNA reads TGTGCCAGCAGCCCCAGTGGGACCGTGGTGGTTGGCACTGAAGCTTTCTTT.

The chain combines TRBV27 with TRBJ2-7; 7 positions agree with TRBD1. CDR1 MNHEY and CDR2 SMNVEV come from the germline V gene (reference sequence). With 5 bases clipped from V and 0 bases from J, the junction kept 10 bases outside the gene matches. CDR3 size: 16 residues. The CDR3 DNA is TGTGCCAGCAGTCCGTCGGTTGGGACAGTCTCCTACGAGCAGTACTTC. It specifies CASSPSVGTVSYEQYF.

V and J are TRBV18 and TRBJ1-5, with 7 nucleotides matching TRBD1. V lost 3 bases to trimming and J lost 2 bases; unmatched junction nucleotides: 7. The CDR3 loop spans 16 amino acids. Germline V gives CDR1 KGHSH, CDR2 LQKENI. This chain's CDR3 is CASSPSRGLGNQPQHF. The CDR3 bases are TGTGCCAGCTCACCTTCAAGGGGGCTCGGCAATCAGCCCCAGCATTTT.

The J gene is TRBJ2-7, the V gene TRBV28; D is perhaps TRBD1 (6 bases). The V end lost 7 bases, the J end lost 2 bases, and 18 bases lay between the germline ends. In germline, CDR1 is MDHEN, CDR2 SYDVKM. The CDR3 loop spans 15 amino acids. The CDR3 region has the DNA TGTGCCAGCAATCGGGCAGGGGAAAATCCCTACGAGCAGTACTTC. This encodes CASNRAGENPYEQYF.

The chain combines TRBV2 with TRBJ2-7; D not resolved. V dropped 0 bases and J dropped 3 bases, with 6 bases sitting between them. The germline V gene encodes CDR1 SNHLY and CDR2 FYNNEI. CDR3 length equals 13 residues. This CDR3 is CASSEASYYEQYF. In DNA form, the CDR3 reads TGTGCCAGCAGTGAAGCTTCTTACTACGAGCAGTACTTC.

The chain has TRBV4-1 and TRBJ1-1; D call uncertain. CDR3 length equals 15 residues. V lost 2 bases, J lost 0 bases, and 10 bases lay in between. Germline V CDR1 and CDR2: MGHRA, YSYEKL. CDR3 DNA sequence: TGCGCCAGCAGCCAAACCACAGTAATGAACACTGAAGCTTTCTTT. This codes for CASSQTTVMNTEAFF.

V is TRBV6-5 and J is TRBJ2-3; D uncertain. The V end lost 2 bases, the J end lost 0 bases, and 12 bases lay between the germline ends. The CDR3 has 16 amino acids. The germline CDR1 and CDR2 sequences are MNHEY and SVGAGI. The CDR3, as DNA: TGTGCCAGCAGTTACACCCGGGCGGCGAGCACAGATACGCAGTATTTT. Translation gives CASSYTRAASTDTQYF.

This chain links TRBV21-1 with TRBJ2-2; TRBD1, as called in the table, went unchecked against the DNA. TRBV21-1 is described as a pseudogene. The CDR3 has 18 amino acids. The CDR3 here is CASSKPRKAGGNTGELFF. In nucleotides, the CDR3 is TGTGCCAGCAGCAAACCCCGGAAGGCAGGGGGAAACACCGGGGAGCTGTTTTTT.

J is TRBJ1-5 and V is TRBV19; no clear D gene. Germline V gene sequence: CDR1 LNHDA, CDR2 SQIVND (reference sequence). The length of the CDR3 is 17 residues. With 3 bases removed from V and 0 bases from J, the gap between germline ends came to 15 bases. The CDR3 DNA sequence: TGTGCCAGTAGTATTCATTTTACGGTGGATAGCAATCAGCCCCAGCATTTT. Translating it yields CASSIHFTVDSNQPQHF.

The rearrangement uses TRBV6-5 and TRBJ2-7; D is ambiguous. CDR3 size: 12 residues. Trimming cost V 7 bases and J 2 bases, with 9 bases left between them. Germline V lookup: CDR1 MNHEY, CDR2 SVGAGI. The CDR3 loop is CASNADPYEQYF. The CDR3 DNA reads TGTGCCAGCAATGCAGACCCCTACGAGCAGTACTTC.

V usage is TRBV9 and J usage is TRBJ2-1; 7 bases align to TRBD2. Germline V gene data show CDR1 as SGDLS and CDR2 as YYNGEE. V lost 4 bases, J lost 7 bases, and 8 bases stayed unmatched. The length of the CDR3 is 14 residues. The DNA for the CDR3 is TGTGCCAGCAGCCCCCGGGACTACGGGAATGAGCAGTTCTTC. Protein sequence: CASSPRDYGNEQFF.

This clone was observed once. This chain uses TRBV18 with TRBJ2-1, with a weak D call TRBD2 (6 bases). Trimming took 6 bases from V and 8 from J, leaving 14 bases between them. CDR1 and CDR2 from the germline V gene are KGHSH and LQKENI. The CDR3 is 13 residues long. In DNA, the CDR3 is TGTGCCAGCTCGCCCGGGGGTATCTATGAGCAGTTCTTC. This translates into CASSPGGIYEQFF.

The gene calls are TRBV15 and TRBJ2-7; the D is unclear. The ends were cut back, 7 bases at V and 0 bases at J, with 10 bases in the middle. The germline V gene has CDR1 LNHNV and CDR2 YYDKDF (reference sequence). This CDR3 comprises 13 residues. CDR3 nucleotides: TGTGCCACCAAGAGCAGGAGCTCCTACGAGCAGTACTTC. Its protein product is CATKSRSSYEQYF.

The CDR3 DNA follows: TGTGCCATCAGTGAAGGGGGGGAGGGACGGTATGGCTACACCTTC. Translated, it gives CAISEGGEGRYGYTF. This sequence joins TRBV10-3 and TRBJ1-2, with D possibly matching TRBD1 (6 bases). V gave up 3 bases and J gave up 5 bases, with 16 bases separating them. This CDR3 spans 15 amino acids. Germline V gives CDR1 ENHRY, CDR2 SYGVKD.

This rearrangement joins TRBV7-8 to TRBJ2-7; D unresolved. Between the trimmed V and J ends, which lost 3 bases and 0 bases, there was a span of 9 bases. The CDR3 loop spans 14 amino acids. From germline, CDR1 is SGHVS and CDR2 FQNEAQ. The CDR3 sequence is CASSLLAFSYEQYF. In DNA form, the CDR3 reads TGTGCCAGCAGCTTGTTAGCCTTCTCCTACGAGCAGTACTTC.

V is TRBV10-1 and J is TRBJ2-3; tentatively, D is TRBD2 (5 bases). The CDR3 is 15 amino acids. V lost 2 bases and J 5 bases, leaving 14 bases between the germline ends. The germline CDR1 and CDR2 sequences are WNHNN and SYGVQD (reference sequence). CDR3 amino acids: CASSEGLGGGDTQYF. Here the CDR3 DNA reads TGCGCCAGCAGTGAGGGACTGGGTGGAGGAGATACGCAGTATTTT.

A word on this clone: Distinct nucleotide sequences in the sample also encode this CDR3. The gene calls are TRBV13 and TRBJ2-5, with 8 bases lining up with TRBD2. CDR3 length equals 15 residues. The trim removed 0 bases at V and 1 base at J, leaving 1 base unmatched. Germline CDR1 is PRHDT and CDR2 is FYEKMQ (reference sequence). CDR3: CASSLGGGGQETQYF. CDR3 DNA: TGTGCCAGCAGCTTAGGCGGGGGGGGCCAAGAGACCCAGTACTTC.

Remarks on this clone: Other DNA sequences from this sample encode an identical CDR3 as well. The chain couples TRBV27 to TRBJ2-7; D is undetermined. V gave up 2 bases and J gave up 3 bases, with 8 bases separating them. Germline V gene data show CDR1 as MNHEY and CDR2 as SMNVEV (reference sequence). This CDR3 has 13 amino acids. The DNA of the CDR3 is TGTGCCAGCAGTTTAGGTGCGTTCTACGAGCAGTACTTC. Encoded protein: CASSLGAFYEQYF.